A single sample gave rise to the 8 T cell receptor beta chains below, sequenced in a study. TCRdb re-called the 5' RACE reads with MiXCR, one entry per CDR3 protein. The table records over 8,500 distinct CDR3 sequences, 30% to 40% of them present only once. The sorted Tregs were CD4+CD25+CD127-/low cells. Specimen: Tregs sorted from blood. The source of these receptors is a female donor with breast cancer.

By frequency in the sample, this clonotype is medium-sized (0.01 to 0.1%). This chain connects TRBV30 to TRBJ1-4, with D possibly being TRBD1 (6 bases). The V gene's germline CDR1 is GTSNPN and CDR2 SVGIG (reference sequence). CDR3 length: 15 residues. V was clipped by 5 bases and J by 7 bases, with 20 bases between them. In DNA form, the CDR3 reads TGTGCCTGGGGCCTGGGGGGGCGCTTCGGTGAAAAACTGTTTTTT. Translating gives CAWGLGGRFGEKLFF.

This clonotype is classed as medium-sized (0.01 to 0.1%). The V gene is TRBV4-1, the J gene TRBJ2-1; 8 nucleotides align to TRBD2. J was trimmed by 4 bases and V by 1 base; bases with no gene match: 9. This CDR3 is 17 amino acids long. Germline CDR1 MGHRA, CDR2 YSYEKL. CDR3 DNA sequence: TGCGCCAGCAGCCAAGGAAGCGGGAGTGTGTCTTACAATGAGCAGTTCTTC. Protein: CASSQGSGSVSYNEQFF.

This clonotype is medium-sized (0.01 to 0.1%) within its sample. This chain connects TRBV6-5 to TRBJ2-3, with 8 bases identical to TRBD2. CDR1 is MNHEY, CDR2 SVGAGI, per germline. Germline trimming cut 6 bases from V and 7 bases from J; bases unmatched to any gene: 18. The CDR3 totals 17 residues. The CDR3: CASRPEPRREGVNTQYF. The CDR3 nucleotides read TGTGCCAGCAGACCTGAGCCCCGACGGGAGGGGGTAAATACGCAGTATTTT.

The J gene is TRBJ1-6, the V gene TRBV7-9; tentative D call: TRBD1 (6 bases). Germline values: CDR1 SEHNR, CDR2 FQNEAQ (reference sequence). This CDR3 is built from 15 residues. Trimming removed 3 bases at V and 10 bases at J, with 16 bases between. The CDR3 nucleotides read TGTGCCAGCAGCTTTTTGGAGGGGGGAACGTCACCCCTCCACTTT. This encodes CASSFLEGGTSPLHF.

The rearrangement uses TRBV7-9 and TRBJ2-1, with D perhaps assigned TRBD1 or TRBD2 (5 bases each). The germline V gene encodes CDR1 SEHNR and CDR2 FQNEAQ (reference sequence). V gave up 2 bases and J gave up 5 bases, with 13 bases separating them. The CDR3 contains 15 residues. CDR3 residues: CASSLFGRGDNEQFF. The CDR3, as DNA: TGTGCCAGCAGCTTATTTGGGCGAGGGGACAATGAGCAGTTCTTC.

As regards this clonotype: The conserved closing phenylalanine or tryptophan is absent in this CDR3, likely reflecting a read error. The J gene is TRBJ1-2, the V gene TRBV7-2; possible D gene TRBD1, 5 bases. Between the trimmed V and J ends, which lost 4 bases and 10 bases, there was a span of 13 bases. This CDR3 contains 12 residues. Germline CDR1 reads SGHTA; CDR2 reads FQGNSA. CDR3 in DNA: TGTGCCAGCAGCTCGACAGAACTGCTCTACACCTAC. Translation: CASSSTELLYTY.

Concerning this clonotype: A much larger clone differs by one base, so this may be a read error. V is TRBV7-2 and J is TRBJ2-1; D may be TRBD1 (6 bases). Germline CDR1 reads SGHTA; CDR2 reads FQGNSA. V dropped 8 bases and J dropped 3 bases, with 29 bases sitting between them. This CDR3 comprises 19 residues. The CDR3 is CASGRQSRDKREIYNEQFF. In nucleotides, the CDR3 is TGTGCCAGCGGCCGACAAAGCCGGGACAAACGAGAAATCTACAATGAGCAGTTCTTC.

Sample share makes this clonotype medium-sized. The J gene is TRBJ1-5, the V gene TRBV6-2 or TRBV6-3; D not certain. The germline V and J ends were trimmed by 6 bases and 1 base, with 10 bases remaining between them. CDR1 is MNHEY, CDR2 SVGEGT, per germline. The CDR3 has 14 residues. In DNA, the CDR3 is TGTGCCAGCAGCATCGGACGGAGCAATCAGCCCCAGCATTTT. It yields the protein CASSIGRSNQPQHF.